Presented here are 31 T cell receptor beta chains from one specimen sequenced in a study of T-cell reconstitution after alpha-beta-depleted transplantation in children. Library preparation (for TCRbeta) was performed with unique molecular identifiers. MiXCR, run by TCRdb on the PCR reads, gives a single entry per CDR3 protein. Among over 450,000 distinct CDR3 sequences listed, roughly a tenth were seen once. Sequenced material: PBMCs, taken before TCRalphabeta/CD19-depleted stem cell transplant. The source of these receptors is a child younger than 10 with inherited bone marrow failure, due to receive a stem cell transplant.

This clonotype was counted only a few times. This chain links TRBV18 with TRBJ2-5; no firm D call. Trimming took off 0 bases at V and 5 bases at J, with 10 bases between the two ends. This CDR3 contains 14 residues. Germline V gene lookup returns CDR1 KGHSH and CDR2 LQKENI. CDR3 sequence reads: CASSPPSLTETQYF. The CDR3 nucleotides read TGTGCCAGCTCACCACCTTCCTTGACGGAGACCCAGTACTTC.

V usage is TRBV2 and J usage is TRBJ2-1; TRBD2 matches at 10 bases. The CDR3 spans 15 residues. Germline V CDR1 and CDR2: SNHLY, FYNNEI. With 4 bases clipped from V and 8 bases from J, the junction kept 8 bases outside the gene matches. The CDR3, as DNA: TGTGCCAGCAGTGTCGGTAGCGGGAGGATCTATGAGCAGTTCTTC. Translated: CASSVGSGRIYEQFF.

The chain carries TRBV30 and TRBJ2-6; no firm D call. The V and J ends lost 2 bases and 2 bases respectively, with 7 bases between them. Germline V lookup: CDR1 GTSNPN, CDR2 SVGIG (reference sequence). The CDR3 is 14 residues long. This chain's CDR3 is CAWSLAPGANVLTF. Here the CDR3 DNA reads TGTGCCTGGAGTCTGGCACCTGGGGCCAACGTCCTGACTTTC.

The table lists this clonotype with many counts. V and J are TRBV6-1 and TRBJ1-6; TRBD1 might be the D (6 bases). V gave up 6 bases and J gave up 7 bases, with 13 bases separating them. Germline assignment: CDR1 MNHNS and CDR2 SASEGT. The CDR3 totals 14 residues. The CDR3 reads CASSIGQHNSPLHF. For the CDR3, the DNA is TGTGCCAGCAGCATAGGACAGCACAATTCACCCCTCCACTTT.

This clonotype occurred many times. The chain uses TRBV5-6 and TRBJ2-1; no clear D. The CDR3 loop spans 12 amino acids. The V and J ends lost 3 bases and 10 bases respectively, with 11 bases between them. CDR1 is SGHDT, CDR2 YYEEEE, per germline. CDR3 amino acids: CASSWEAREQFF. CDR3 in DNA: TGTGCCAGCAGCTGGGAAGCTAGGGAGCAGTTCTTC.

This clonotype turned up a few times. The chain is built from TRBV5-1 and TRBJ2-1, with TRBD2 matching 16 bases. This CDR3 is 17 amino acids long. V gave up 3 bases and J gave up 7 bases; unmatched junction bases: 7. Germline V lookup: CDR1 SGHRS, CDR2 YFSETQ. This CDR3 reads CASSSPGTSGRANEQFF. Here the CDR3 DNA reads TGCGCCAGCAGCTCACCCGGGACTAGCGGGAGGGCAAATGAGCAGTTCTTC.

This clonotype has a count of ten or more. The J gene is TRBJ2-3, the V gene TRBV4-1; D is unresolved. The CDR3 has 14 residues. V was clipped by 4 bases and J by 1 base, with 9 bases between them. The germline V gene has CDR1 MGHRA and CDR2 YSYEKL. CDR3 region: CASSPPGRTDTQYF. CDR3 nucleotides: TGCGCCAGCAGCCCCCCCGGCCGCACAGATACGCAGTATTTT.

This clonotype was observed many times. The chain is built from TRBV12-3 or TRBV12-4 and TRBJ2-7; D is perhaps TRBD2 (6 bases). This CDR3 spans 15 amino acids. V was cut by 3 bases and J by 1 base, with 13 bases left in between. The CDR3 DNA reads TGTGCCAGCAGTTTGCGGTTAGCGGAATCCTACGAGCAGTACTTC. Its protein is CASSLRLAESYEQYF.

This clonotype has ten or more counts. The chain uses TRBV29-1 and TRBJ2-7, with D uncertain. This CDR3 is built from 14 residues. V lost 4 bases and J 0 bases, leaving 13 bases between the germline ends. The germline CDR1 and CDR2 sequences are SQVTM and ANQGSEA. In DNA form, the CDR3 reads TGCAGCGTTGCGGAGACAACTTACTCCTACGAGCAGTACTTC. Translating gives CSVAETTYSYEQYF.

This chain uses TRBV4-3 with TRBJ2-6, with D tentatively TRBD2 (5 bases). V lost 4 bases and J 0 bases, leaving 19 bases between the germline ends. The CDR3 covers 19 residues. Germline V gene data show CDR1 as LGHNA and CDR2 as YSLEER. The CDR3 DNA reads as TGCGCCAGCAGCCTATTACGGGGAGTCCATTTCTCTGGGGCCAACGTCCTGACTTTC. Protein product: CASSLLRGVHFSGANVLTF.

The table lists this clonotype with many counts. The chain joins TRBV7-9 to TRBJ2-7; D may be TRBD2 (5 bases). Trimming removed 8 bases from V and 2 bases from J, with 16 bases in between. The CDR3 totals 14 residues. Germline values: CDR1 SEHNR, CDR2 FQNEAQ (reference sequence). The CDR3 coding sequence is TGTGCCAGCCAACTCACCGGGAAGACCTACGAGCAGTACTTC. It codes for CASQLTGKTYEQYF.

There are a few counts of this clonotype. The chain carries TRBV6-2 or TRBV6-3 and TRBJ2-1; 7 positions agree with TRBD2. The CDR3 length is 15 residues. Germline V lookup: CDR1 MNHEY, CDR2 SVGEGT. J gave up 6 bases and V 4 bases, and 9 bases lay outside the gene matches. The CDR3 DNA reads TGTGCCAGCAGTTCCTCCCGCGGGGGTATCAATGAGCAGTTCTTC. Its protein is CASSSSRGGINEQFF.

This clonotype was found once. This could be a read error, since a much larger clone is one nucleotide away. The rearrangement uses TRBV20-1 and TRBJ2-1, with a possible D match to TRBD2 (6 bases). CDR1 and CDR2 (germline): DFQATT, SNEGSKA (reference sequence). The CDR3 covers 14 residues. CDR3 sequence (DNA): TGCAGTGCTAGTACGAATAGCGGATACAATGAGCATTTCTTC. Protein product: CSASTNSGYNEHFF.

This clonotype was observed many times. The chain links TRBV4-3 to TRBJ1-1; D possibly corresponds to TRBD1 (5 bases). With 0 bases removed from V and 11 bases from J, the gap between germline ends came to 10 bases. Germline CDR1 and CDR2: LGHNA and YSLEER. The CDR3 runs 12 residues. The CDR3 region is CASSQDGAGAFF. The CDR3 region has the DNA TGCGCCAGCAGCCAAGATGGGGCTGGGGCTTTCTTT.

This chain uses TRBV19 with TRBJ2-2; D gene ambiguous. The CDR3 sequence is 13 residues long. CDR1 and CDR2 from the germline V gene are LNHDA and SQIVND (reference sequence). V was pared by 3 bases and J by 6 bases, with 8 bases between. The CDR3 DNA sequence: TGTGCCAGTAGTATCTTTAGCCCCGGGGAGCTGTTTTTT. Residues: CASSIFSPGELFF.

This clonotype has a count of ten or more. This sequence joins TRBV3-1 and TRBJ2-7, with 8 nucleotides matching TRBD1. Germline CDR1 and CDR2: LGHDT and YNNKEL (reference sequence). V dropped 1 base and J dropped 5; count of bases not matched to a gene: 7. The CDR3 consists of 15 residues. CDR3 sequence reads: CASSQGRQGSHEQYF. In DNA, the CDR3 is TGTGCCAGCAGCCAAGGGAGACAGGGGTCCCACGAGCAGTACTTC.

This clonotype was seen many times. This rearrangement joins TRBV7-2 to TRBJ1-2, with D possibly TRBD1 on 6 matching bases. V was trimmed by 0 bases and J by 4 bases, leaving 12 bases between them. The CDR3 contains 15 residues. Germline V CDR1 and CDR2: SGHTA, FQGNSA. CDR3 in amino acids: CASSLAGGGGYGYTF. Written as DNA, the CDR3 is TGTGCCAGCAGCTTAGCAGGGGGGGGAGGCTATGGCTACACCTTC.

The table lists this clonotype with many counts. The gene calls are TRBV4-3 and TRBJ2-1; 8 nucleotides line up with TRBD2. Unmatched junction bases numbered 7, after V lost 6 bases and J lost 15 bases. In germline, CDR1 is LGHNA, CDR2 YSLEER. The CDR3 totals 11 residues. CDR3 bases: TGCGCCAGCAGTAAAGCGGGAGTTTGGTTCTTC. It yields the protein CASSKAGVWFF.

This clonotype was observed many times. This chain connects TRBV6-1 to TRBJ2-7; D remains unclear. The V gene's germline CDR1 is MNHNS and CDR2 SASEGT. The CDR3 contains 14 residues. The ends were cut back, 6 bases at V and 0 bases at J, with 12 bases in the middle. The CDR3 bases are TGTGCCAGCAGGGTGGACCTGAGCTCCTACGAGCAGTACTTC. Translated, it gives CASRVDLSSYEQYF.

CDR3 sequence: CASSLAAGYLSYEQYF. Here the CDR3 DNA reads TGTGCCAGCAGCTTAGCGGCAGGGTACCTCTCCTACGAGCAGTACTTC. The rearrangement joins TRBV7-9 to TRBJ2-7; maybe TRBD1 (5 bases). The CDR3 runs to 16 residues. V shed 0 bases and J shed 0 bases, with 12 bases lying between them. The V gene's germline CDR1 is SEHNR and CDR2 FQNEAQ (reference sequence).

This clonotype was recorded at least ten times. The chain recombines TRBV29-1 with TRBJ1-1; 9 bases are a match to TRBD1. V lost 2 bases, J lost 0 bases, and 7 bases stayed unmatched. CDR1 and CDR2 from the germline V gene are SQVTM and ANQGSEA. This CDR3 comprises 16 residues. The CDR3 sequence: CSVERTGGGMNTEAFF. DNA for the CDR3: TGCAGCGTTGAACGCACAGGGGGCGGGATGAACACTGAAGCTTTCTTT.

This clonotype showed up many times. The genes are TRBV4-2 and TRBJ2-7; the D is unclear. The CDR3 is 15 residues long. From germline, CDR1 is LGHNA and CDR2 YNFKEQ. The V and J ends lost 0 bases and 0 bases respectively, with 9 bases between them. The CDR3 DNA follows: TGTGCCAGCAGCCAAGATTCCGGTTTCTCCTACGAGCAGTACTTC. Protein product: CASSQDSGFSYEQYF.

This clonotype was seen many times. The rearrangement links TRBV5-1 to TRBJ1-1; tentative D call: TRBD1 (6 bases). Germline CDR1 and CDR2: SGHRS and YFSETQ. The CDR3 consists of 17 residues. V was pared by 0 bases and J by 0 bases, with 15 bases between. This CDR3 is CASSLDGGAGMNTEAFF. The CDR3 region has the DNA TGCGCCAGCAGCTTGGACGGGGGCGCGGGAATGAACACTGAAGCTTTCTTT.

The sample holds a few counts of this clonotype. The chain couples TRBV11-2 to TRBJ2-1; 12 bases are a match to TRBD2. CDR1 and CDR2 from the germline V gene are SGHAT and FQNNGV. The V segment lost 4 bases and the J segment 7 bases; nucleotides outside the gene matches: 5. This CDR3 region has 15 residues. The CDR3 loop reads CASSSTSGRRNEQFF. The CDR3 nucleotides read TGTGCCAGCAGCTCCACTAGCGGGAGGAGGAATGAGCAGTTCTTC.

This clonotype was recorded a few times. The rearrangement joins TRBV20-1 to TRBJ2-3, with TRBD2 matching 7 bases. The CDR3 has 15 amino acids. Germline CDR1 is DFQATT and CDR2 is SNEGSKA (reference sequence). V gave up 2 bases and J gave up 3 bases; unmatched junction bases: 8. The CDR3, as DNA: TGCAGTGCTAGATTGTGGGAGGGGATTACAGATACGCAGTATTTT. Amino acid sequence: CSARLWEGITDTQYF.

There are many counts of this clonotype. The chain joins TRBV7-8 to TRBJ2-1; 7 bases fit TRBD2. Germline V gene data show CDR1 as SGHVS and CDR2 as FQNEAQ. After removal of 0 bases from V and 3 bases from J, the junction contained 5 bases not matched to a gene. CDR3 size: 16 residues. The CDR3 here is CASSLAPRGSYNEQFF. CDR3 nucleotide sequence: TGTGCCAGCAGCTTAGCGCCTCGCGGGAGCTACAATGAGCAGTTCTTC.

This clonotype was counted many times. The chain joins TRBV20-1 to TRBJ2-7; 7 bases line up with TRBD1. The CDR3 length is 14 residues. Trimming cost V 5 bases and J 2 bases; bases outside gene matches: 9. CDR1 and CDR2 (germline): DFQATT, SNEGSKA (reference sequence). The CDR3 bases are TGCAGTGCTCCCCCCAGGACAGGCACCTACGAGCAGTACTTC. This gives the protein CSAPPRTGTYEQYF.

At least ten counts were recorded for this clonotype. CDR3 sequence reads: CSAPGHSSYEQYF. DNA for the CDR3: TGCAGTGCTCCCGGCCACAGCTCCTACGAGCAGTACTTC. The gene calls are TRBV20-1 and TRBJ2-7, with D unclear. Germline CDR1 reads DFQATT; CDR2 reads SNEGSKA (reference sequence). Trimming took 5 bases from V and 0 from J, leaving 11 bases between them. There are 13 residues in the CDR3.

The sample holds many counts of this clonotype. The chain recombines TRBV9 with TRBJ2-2; D may be TRBD1 (6 bases). Trimming pared 6 bases from V and 1 base from J, leaving 10 bases between. The CDR3 loop spans 14 amino acids. Germline CDR1 SGDLS, CDR2 YYNGEE. The CDR3: CASTLQGNTGELFF. The CDR3 DNA reads TGTGCCAGCACCTTACAGGGGAACACCGGGGAGCTGTTTTTT.

The sample holds many counts of this clonotype. The chain uses TRBV9 and TRBJ2-1; D is possibly TRBD2 (5 bases). Looked up from germline, CDR1 is SGDLS and CDR2 is YYNGEE. V lost 0 bases and J lost 10, with 17 bases in between. This CDR3 has 15 amino acids. The CDR3 loop is CASSVESRLEAEQFF. In DNA form, the CDR3 reads TGTGCCAGCAGCGTAGAATCGAGGCTGGAGGCAGAGCAGTTCTTC.

This clonotype was counted at least ten times. The genes are TRBV5-1 and TRBJ1-3, with a tentative D call TRBD1 (5 bases). Germline CDR1 and CDR2: SGHRS and YFSETQ. With 4 bases removed from V and 10 bases from J, the gap between germline ends came to 12 bases. CDR3 length: 12 residues. CDR3 nucleotides: TGCGCCAGCAGCGGGGACTTCGCGACCATATATTTT. Protein: CASSGDFATIYF.